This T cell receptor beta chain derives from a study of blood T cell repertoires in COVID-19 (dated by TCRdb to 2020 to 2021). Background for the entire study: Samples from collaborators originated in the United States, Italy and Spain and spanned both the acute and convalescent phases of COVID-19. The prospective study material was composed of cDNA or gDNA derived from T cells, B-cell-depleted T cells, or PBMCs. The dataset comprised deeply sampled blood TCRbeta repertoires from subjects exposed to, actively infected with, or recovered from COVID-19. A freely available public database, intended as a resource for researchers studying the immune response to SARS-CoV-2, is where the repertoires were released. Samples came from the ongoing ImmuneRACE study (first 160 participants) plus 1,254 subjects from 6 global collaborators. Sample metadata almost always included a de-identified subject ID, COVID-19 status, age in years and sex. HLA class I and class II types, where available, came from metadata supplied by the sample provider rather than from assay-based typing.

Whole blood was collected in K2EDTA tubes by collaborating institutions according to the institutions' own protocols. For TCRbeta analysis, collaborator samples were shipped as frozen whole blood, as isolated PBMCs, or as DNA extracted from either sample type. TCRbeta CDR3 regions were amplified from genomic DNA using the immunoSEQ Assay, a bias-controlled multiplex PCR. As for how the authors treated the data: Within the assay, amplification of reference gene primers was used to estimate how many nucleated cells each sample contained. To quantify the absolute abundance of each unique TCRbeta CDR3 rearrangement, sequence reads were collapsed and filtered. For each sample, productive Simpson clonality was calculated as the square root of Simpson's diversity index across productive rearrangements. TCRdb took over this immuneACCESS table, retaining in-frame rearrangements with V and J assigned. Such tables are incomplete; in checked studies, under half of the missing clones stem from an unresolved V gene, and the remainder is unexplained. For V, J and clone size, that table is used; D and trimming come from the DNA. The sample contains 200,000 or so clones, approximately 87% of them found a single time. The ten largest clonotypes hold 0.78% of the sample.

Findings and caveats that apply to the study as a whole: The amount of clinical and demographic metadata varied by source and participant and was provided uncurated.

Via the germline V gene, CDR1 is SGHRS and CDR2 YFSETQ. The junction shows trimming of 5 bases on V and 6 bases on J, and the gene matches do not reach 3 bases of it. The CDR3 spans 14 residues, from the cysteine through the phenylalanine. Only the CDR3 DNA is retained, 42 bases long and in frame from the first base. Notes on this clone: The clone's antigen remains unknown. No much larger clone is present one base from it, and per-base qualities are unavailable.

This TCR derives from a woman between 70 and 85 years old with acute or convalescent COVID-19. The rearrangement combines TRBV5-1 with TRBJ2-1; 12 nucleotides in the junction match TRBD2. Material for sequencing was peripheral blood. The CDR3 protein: CASRRTSGANEQFF. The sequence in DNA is TGCGCCAGCAGGAGGACTAGCGGGGCCAATGAGCAGTTCTTC.